This T cell receptor (beta chain) was sequenced in a study of T cell changes during pregnancy in multiple sclerosis. The CDR3 runs to 15 residues. J was trimmed by 6 bases and V by 4 bases; bases with no gene match: 4. Germline CDR1 reads LGHNA; CDR2 reads YNFKEQ. Clones were sequenced by immunoSEQ multiplex PCR, and TCRdb holds only the in-frame ones, with some missing. The data show under 70,000 clones, 91% seen once. The TCR comes from a female donor in good health, enrolled as a control in a pregnancy study. V and J are TRBV4-2 and TRBJ2-2; 11 positions match TRBD1. Sequences were derived from peripheral blood, sampled after pregnancy. The CDR3 here is CASSPWDRGAGELFF. The CDR3 DNA reads TGTGCCAGCAGCCCTTGGGACAGGGGGGCCGGGGAGCTGTTTTTT.